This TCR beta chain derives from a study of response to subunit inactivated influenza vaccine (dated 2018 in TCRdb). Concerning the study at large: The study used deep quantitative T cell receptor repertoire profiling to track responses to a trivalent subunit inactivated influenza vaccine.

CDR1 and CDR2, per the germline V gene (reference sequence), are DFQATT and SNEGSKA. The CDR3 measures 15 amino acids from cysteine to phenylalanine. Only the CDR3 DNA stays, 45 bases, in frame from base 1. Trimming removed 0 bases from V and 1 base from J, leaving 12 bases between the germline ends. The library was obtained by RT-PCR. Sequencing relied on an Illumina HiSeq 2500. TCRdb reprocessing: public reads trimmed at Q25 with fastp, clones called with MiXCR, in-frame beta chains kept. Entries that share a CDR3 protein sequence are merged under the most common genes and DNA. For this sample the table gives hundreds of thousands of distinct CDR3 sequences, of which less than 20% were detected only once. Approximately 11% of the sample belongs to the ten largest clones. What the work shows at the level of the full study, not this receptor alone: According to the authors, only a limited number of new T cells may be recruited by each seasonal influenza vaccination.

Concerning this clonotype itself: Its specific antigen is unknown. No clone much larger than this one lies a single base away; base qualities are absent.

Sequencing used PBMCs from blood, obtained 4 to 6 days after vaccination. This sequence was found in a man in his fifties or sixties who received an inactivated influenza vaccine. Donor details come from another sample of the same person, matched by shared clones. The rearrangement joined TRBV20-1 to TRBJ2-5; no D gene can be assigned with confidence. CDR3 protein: CSARDPDARQETQYF. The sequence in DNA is TGCAGTGCTAGAGACCCGGACGCTCGCCAAGAGACCCAGTACTTC.